This record covers a single T cell receptor beta chain. This specimen comes from a study of OX40 agonist ivuxolimab in advanced cancers. Overall study: Patients were dosed with the agonistic anti-OX40 (CD134) antibody ivuxolimab. Intravenous ivuxolimab at 0.01 to 10 mg/kg was given to patients every 2 weeks.

Individuals having autoimmune disease history or systemic immunosuppression were not enrolled. Blood draws occurred at baseline, cycle 4 day 1, and cycle 7 day 1. This CDR3 has 14 residues. CDR1 and CDR2 from the germline V gene are LNHDA and SQIVND (reference sequence). V gave up 5 bases and J gave up 6 bases; unmatched junction bases: 9. The assay was immunoSEQ multiplex PCR, and TCRdb's table has in-frame clones only and misses some. The profile covers roughly 29,000 clones, with approximately 83% appearing a single time and 28% taken by the ten largest. The TCR comes from an adult with an advanced solid tumor such as melanoma, head and neck, liver or kidney cancer. The starting material was CD4+ or CD8+ T cells sorted from blood, obtained in a trial of the OX40 agonist ivuxolimab. The chain recombines TRBV19 with TRBJ1-1; 7 positions match TRBD1. The CDR3 DNA reads TGTGCCAGTAGTGCTTCGACAGGGTGGGCTGAAGCTTTCTTT. The encoded protein is CASSASTGWAEAFF.